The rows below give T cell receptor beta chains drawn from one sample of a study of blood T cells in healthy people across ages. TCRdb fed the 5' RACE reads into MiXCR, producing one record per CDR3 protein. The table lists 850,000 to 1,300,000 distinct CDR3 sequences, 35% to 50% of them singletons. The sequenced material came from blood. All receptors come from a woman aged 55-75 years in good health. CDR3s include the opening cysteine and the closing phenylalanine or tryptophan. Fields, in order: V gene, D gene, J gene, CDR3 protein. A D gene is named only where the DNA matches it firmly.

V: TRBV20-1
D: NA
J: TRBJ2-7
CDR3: CSANPVAGSSAYEQYF

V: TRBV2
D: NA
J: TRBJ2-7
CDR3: CASSELAVRYEQYF

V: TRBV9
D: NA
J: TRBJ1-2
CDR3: CASLSGNYGYTF

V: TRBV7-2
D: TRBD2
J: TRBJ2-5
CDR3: CASSLGGGEKTQYF

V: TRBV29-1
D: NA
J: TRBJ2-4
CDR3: CSVEDLITPEQYF

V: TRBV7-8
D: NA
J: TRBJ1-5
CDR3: CASSLESLSNQPQHF

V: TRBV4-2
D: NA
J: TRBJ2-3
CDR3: CASSQEMRGTQYF

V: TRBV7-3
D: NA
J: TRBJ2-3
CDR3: CASRPTGLDTQYF

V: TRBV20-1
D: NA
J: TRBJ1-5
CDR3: CSASDSRGNQPQHF

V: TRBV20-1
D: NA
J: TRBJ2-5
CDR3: CSASGMETQYF

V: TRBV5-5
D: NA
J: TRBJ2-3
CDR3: CASSLVGGGSTDTQYF

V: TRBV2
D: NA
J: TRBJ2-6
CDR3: CASSELGYGANVLTF

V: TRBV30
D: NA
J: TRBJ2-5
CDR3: CACTQGPETQYF

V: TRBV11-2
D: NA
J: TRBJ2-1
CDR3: CASSPKTGSYNEQFF

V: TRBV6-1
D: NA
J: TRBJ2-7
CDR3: CASIPYAEAHEQYF

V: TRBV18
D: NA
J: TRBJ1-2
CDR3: CASSLQADSNGYTF

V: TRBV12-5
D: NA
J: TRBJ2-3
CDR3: CASGAPTSDTQYF

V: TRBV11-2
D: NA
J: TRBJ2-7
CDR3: CASSLGHGYSYEQYF